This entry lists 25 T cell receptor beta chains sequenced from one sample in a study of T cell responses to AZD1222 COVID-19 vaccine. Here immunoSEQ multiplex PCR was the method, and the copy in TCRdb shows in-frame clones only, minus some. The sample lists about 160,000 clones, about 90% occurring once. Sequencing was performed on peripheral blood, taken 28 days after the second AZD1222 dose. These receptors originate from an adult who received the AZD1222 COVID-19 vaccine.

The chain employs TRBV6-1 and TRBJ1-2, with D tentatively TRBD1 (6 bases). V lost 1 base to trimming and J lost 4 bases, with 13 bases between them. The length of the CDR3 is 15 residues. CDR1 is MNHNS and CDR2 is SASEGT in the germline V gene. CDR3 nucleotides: TGTGCCAGCAGTGAAGTGGTAGGGGGAGGCTATGGCTACACCTTC. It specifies CASSEVVGGGYGYTF.

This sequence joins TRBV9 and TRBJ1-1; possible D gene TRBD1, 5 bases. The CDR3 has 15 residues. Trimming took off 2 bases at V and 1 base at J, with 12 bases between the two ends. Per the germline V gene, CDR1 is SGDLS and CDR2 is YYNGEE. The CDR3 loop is CASSVTGTANTEAFF. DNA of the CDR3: TGTGCCAGCAGCGTTACCGGGACGGCGAACACTGAAGCTTTCTTT.

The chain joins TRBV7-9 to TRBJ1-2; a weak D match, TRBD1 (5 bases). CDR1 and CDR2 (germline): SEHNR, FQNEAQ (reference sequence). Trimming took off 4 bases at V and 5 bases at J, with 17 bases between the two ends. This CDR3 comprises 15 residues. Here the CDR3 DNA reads TGTGCCAGCAGCTATGACAGCCCTACCAGATATGGCTACACCTTC. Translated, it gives CASSYDSPTRYGYTF.

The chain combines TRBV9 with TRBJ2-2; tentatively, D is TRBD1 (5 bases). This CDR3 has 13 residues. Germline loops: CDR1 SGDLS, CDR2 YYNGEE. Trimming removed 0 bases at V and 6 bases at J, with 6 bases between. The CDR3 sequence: CASSVGQSGELFF. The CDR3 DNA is TGTGCCAGCAGCGTAGGACAGTCCGGGGAGCTGTTTTTT.

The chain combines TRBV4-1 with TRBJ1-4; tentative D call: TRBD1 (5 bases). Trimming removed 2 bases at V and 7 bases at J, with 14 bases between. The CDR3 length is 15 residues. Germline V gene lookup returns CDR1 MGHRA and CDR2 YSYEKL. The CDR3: CASSQLRGGGEKLFF. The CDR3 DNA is TGCGCCAGCAGCCAACTAAGGGGAGGTGGTGAAAAACTGTTTTTT.

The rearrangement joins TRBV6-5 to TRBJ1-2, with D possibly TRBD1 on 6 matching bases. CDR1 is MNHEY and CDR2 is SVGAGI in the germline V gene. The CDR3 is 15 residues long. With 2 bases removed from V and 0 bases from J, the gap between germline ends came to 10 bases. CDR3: CASSYATGSNYGYTF. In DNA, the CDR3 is TGTGCCAGCAGTTACGCAACAGGGTCTAACTATGGCTACACCTTC.

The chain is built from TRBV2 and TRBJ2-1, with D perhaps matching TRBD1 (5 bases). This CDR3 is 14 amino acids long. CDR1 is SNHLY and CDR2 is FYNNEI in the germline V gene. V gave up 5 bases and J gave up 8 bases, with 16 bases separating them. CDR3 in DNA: TGTGCCAGCAGTCGCAGGGCGGTAATGGATGAGCAGTTCTTC. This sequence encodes CASSRRAVMDEQFF.

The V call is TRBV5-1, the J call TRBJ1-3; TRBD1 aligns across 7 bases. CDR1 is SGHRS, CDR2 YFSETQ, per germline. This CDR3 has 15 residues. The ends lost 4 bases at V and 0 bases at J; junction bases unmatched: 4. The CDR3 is CASSIDRASGNTIYF. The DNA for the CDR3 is TGCGCCAGCAGCATTGACAGGGCCTCTGGAAACACCATATATTTT. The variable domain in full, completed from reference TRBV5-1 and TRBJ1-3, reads KAGVTQTPRYLIKTRGQQVTLSCSPISGHRSVSWYQQTPGQGLQFLFEYFSETQRNKGNFPGRFSGRQFSNSRSEMNVSTLELGDSALYLCASSIDRASGNTIYFGEGSWLTVV.

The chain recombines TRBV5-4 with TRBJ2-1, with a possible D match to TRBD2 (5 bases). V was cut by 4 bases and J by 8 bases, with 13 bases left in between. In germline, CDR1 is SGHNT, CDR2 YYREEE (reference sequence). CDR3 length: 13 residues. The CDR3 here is CASSPEREDEQFF. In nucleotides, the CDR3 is TGTGCCAGCAGCCCGGAGAGGGAAGATGAGCAGTTCTTC.

CDR3 sequence (DNA): TGCGCCAGCAGCTCGATTCCGGGGGATACGCAGTATTTT. It specifies CASSSIPGDTQYF. The chain carries TRBV5-1 and TRBJ2-3, with TRBD2 as a possible D gene (5 bases). CDR3 length: 13 amino acids. With 3 bases removed from V and 6 bases from J, the gap between germline ends came to 11 bases. Germline V CDR1 and CDR2: SGHRS, YFSETQ.

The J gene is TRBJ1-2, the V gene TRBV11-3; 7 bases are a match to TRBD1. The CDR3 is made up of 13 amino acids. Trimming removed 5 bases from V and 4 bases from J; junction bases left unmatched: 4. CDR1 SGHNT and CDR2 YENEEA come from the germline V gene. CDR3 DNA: TGTGCCAGCAGCCAACAGGGGTTCTATGGCTACACCTTC. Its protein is CASSQQGFYGYTF.

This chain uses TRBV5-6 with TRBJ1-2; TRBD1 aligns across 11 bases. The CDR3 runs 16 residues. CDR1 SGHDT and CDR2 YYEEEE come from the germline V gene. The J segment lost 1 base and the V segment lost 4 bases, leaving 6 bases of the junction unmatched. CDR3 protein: CASSPQGQGVNYGYTF. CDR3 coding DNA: TGTGCCAGCAGCCCTCAGGGACAGGGGGTTAACTATGGCTACACCTTC.

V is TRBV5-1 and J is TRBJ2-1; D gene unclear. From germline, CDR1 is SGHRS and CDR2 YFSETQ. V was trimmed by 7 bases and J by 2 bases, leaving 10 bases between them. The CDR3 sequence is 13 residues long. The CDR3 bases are TGCGCCAGCGGGAACGCTGCCTACAATGAGCAGTTCTTC. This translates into CASGNAAYNEQFF. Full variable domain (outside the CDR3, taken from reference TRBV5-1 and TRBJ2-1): KAGVTQTPRYLIKTRGQQVTLSCSPISGHRSVSWYQQTPGQGLQFLFEYFSETQRNKGNFPGRFSGRQFSNSRSEMNVSTLELGDSALYLCASGNAAYNEQFFGPGTRLTVL.

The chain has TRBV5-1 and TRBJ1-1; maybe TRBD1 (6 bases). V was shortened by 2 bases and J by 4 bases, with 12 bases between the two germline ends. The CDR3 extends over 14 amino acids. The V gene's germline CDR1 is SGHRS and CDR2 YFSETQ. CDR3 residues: CASSFIQGGTEAFF. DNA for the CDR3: TGCGCCAGCAGCTTCATTCAAGGGGGCACTGAAGCTTTCTTT.

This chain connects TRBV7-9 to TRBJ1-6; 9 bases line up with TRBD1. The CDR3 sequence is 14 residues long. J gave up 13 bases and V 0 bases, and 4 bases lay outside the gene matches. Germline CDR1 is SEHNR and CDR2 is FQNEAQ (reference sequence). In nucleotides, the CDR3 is TGTGCCAGCAGCTTAGCGAGGGACAGGGCGCCCCTCCACTTT. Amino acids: CASSLARDRAPLHF.

CDR3 in DNA: TGTGCCAGTAGTATAGGAGGACAGGGAAGGTCGCCCCTCCACTTT. It codes for CASSIGGQGRSPLHF. The V call is TRBV19, the J call TRBJ1-6; TRBD1 aligns across 8 bases. Per germline, CDR1 LNHDA and CDR2 SQIVND (reference sequence). CDR3 length equals 15 residues. The junction had 9 bases not matched to a gene; V was cut back by 1 base and J by 13 bases.

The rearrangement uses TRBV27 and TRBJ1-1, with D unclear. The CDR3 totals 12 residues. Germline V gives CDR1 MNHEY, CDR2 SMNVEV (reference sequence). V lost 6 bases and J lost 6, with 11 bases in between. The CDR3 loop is CASRKGLAEAFF. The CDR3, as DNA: TGTGCCAGCAGGAAGGGTTTGGCTGAAGCTTTCTTT.

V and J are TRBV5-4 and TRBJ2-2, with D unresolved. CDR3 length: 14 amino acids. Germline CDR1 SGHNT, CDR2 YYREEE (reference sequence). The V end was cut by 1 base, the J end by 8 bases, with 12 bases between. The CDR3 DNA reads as TGTGCCAGCAGCTTGCCGGCGGACGGGGGGGAGCTGTTTTTT. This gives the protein CASSLPADGGELFF.

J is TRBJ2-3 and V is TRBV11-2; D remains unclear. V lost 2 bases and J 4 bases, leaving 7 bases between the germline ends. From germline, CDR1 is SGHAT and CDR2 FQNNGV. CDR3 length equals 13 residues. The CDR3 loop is CASSLIIADTQYF. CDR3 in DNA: TGTGCCAGCAGCTTAATAATCGCAGATACGCAGTATTTT.

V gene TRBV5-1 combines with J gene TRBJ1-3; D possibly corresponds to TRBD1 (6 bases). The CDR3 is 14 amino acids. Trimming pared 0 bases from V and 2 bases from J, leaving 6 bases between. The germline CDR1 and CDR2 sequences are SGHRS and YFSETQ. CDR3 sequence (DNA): TGCGCCAGCAGCTTGGGGGGGCCTGGAAACACCATATATTTT. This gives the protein CASSLGGPGNTIYF.

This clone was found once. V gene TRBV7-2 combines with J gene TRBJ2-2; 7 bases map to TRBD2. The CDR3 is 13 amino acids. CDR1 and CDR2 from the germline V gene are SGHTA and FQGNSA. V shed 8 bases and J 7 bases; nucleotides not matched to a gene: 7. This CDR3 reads CASVSRGGGELFF. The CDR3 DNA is TGTGCCAGCGTATCCCGCGGGGGCGGGGAGCTGTTTTTT. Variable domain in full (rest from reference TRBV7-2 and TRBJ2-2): GAGVSQSPSNKVTEKGKDVELRCDPISGHTALYWYRQSLGQGLEFLIYFQGNSAPDKSGLPSDRFSAERTGGSVSTLTIQRTQQEDSAVYLCASVSRGGGELFFGEGSRLTVL.

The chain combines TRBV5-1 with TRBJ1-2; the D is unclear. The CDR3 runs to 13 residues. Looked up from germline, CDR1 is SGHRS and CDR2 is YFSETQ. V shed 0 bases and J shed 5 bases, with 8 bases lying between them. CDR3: CASSLVQPYGYTF. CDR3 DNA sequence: TGCGCCAGCAGCTTGGTACAGCCGTATGGCTACACCTTC.

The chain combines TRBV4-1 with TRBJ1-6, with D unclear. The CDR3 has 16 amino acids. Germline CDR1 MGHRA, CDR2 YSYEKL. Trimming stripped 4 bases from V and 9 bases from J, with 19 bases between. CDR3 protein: CASSPGKGMLISPLHF. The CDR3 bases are TGCGCCAGCAGCCCCGGGAAGGGTATGTTGATTTCACCCCTCCACTTT.

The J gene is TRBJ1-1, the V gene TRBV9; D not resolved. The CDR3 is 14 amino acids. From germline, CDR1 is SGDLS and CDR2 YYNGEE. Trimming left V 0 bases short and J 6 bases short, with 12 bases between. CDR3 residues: CASSVVGLGAEAFF. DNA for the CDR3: TGTGCCAGCAGCGTAGTGGGTCTAGGTGCTGAAGCTTTCTTT.

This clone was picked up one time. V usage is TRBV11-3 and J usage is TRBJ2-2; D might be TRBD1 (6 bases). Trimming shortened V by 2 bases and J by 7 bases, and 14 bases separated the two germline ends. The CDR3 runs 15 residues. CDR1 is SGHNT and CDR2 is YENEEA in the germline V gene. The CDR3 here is CASSLSELGGGELFF. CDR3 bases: TGTGCCAGCAGCTTATCTGAACTAGGGGGCGGGGAGCTGTTTTTT.